The 14 T cell receptor beta chains in this list originate from one sample, sequenced in a study of T cells expressing NK-cell markers. TCRdb reprocessed the 5' RACE reads and keeps a single row for each CDR3 protein, giving no DNA. This sample's table reports about 150,000 distinct CDR3 sequences. Sequenced input: blood T cells: a sorted CD56 or NKG2C T cell subset, CD4+ or CD8+ T cells, or bulk PBMC T cells (not recorded which). Every receptor here comes from a woman aged 50 to 60 in good health.

This rearrangement joins TRBV6-1 to TRBJ2-7; lacking DNA, the TRBD1 call made by TCRdb goes unchecked. The CDR3 sequence is 14 residues long. From germline, CDR1 is MNHNS and CDR2 SASEGT. CDR3 residues: CASSAYRESYEQYF.

This rearrangement joins TRBV13 to TRBJ2-4; TCRdb's D call, TRBD1, is unchecked because there is no DNA. CDR1 PRHDT and CDR2 FYEKMQ come from the germline V gene (reference sequence). The CDR3 consists of 14 residues. This CDR3 is CASSWRDRENIQYF.

The gene calls are TRBV4-1 and TRBJ2-7. Germline V gives CDR1 MGHRA, CDR2 YSYEKL. The CDR3 covers 14 residues. CDR3 residues: CASSQYYPSYEQYF.

The chain is built from TRBV6-1 and TRBJ2-3; TCRdb names TRBD2, which stays unverified in the absence of DNA. Germline CDR1 reads MNHNS; CDR2 reads SASEGT. CDR3 size: 17 residues. The CDR3 spells CASSEGESSDGADTQYF.

This chain joins TRBV5-1 and TRBJ2-3. Germline V gives CDR1 SGHRS, CDR2 YFSETQ. This CDR3 region has 15 residues. CDR3 region: CASSLAPRPTDTQYF.

J is TRBJ1-1 and V is TRBV7-9; TCRdb selects TRBD1, and the lack of DNA leaves this call unchecked. This CDR3 region has 15 residues. CDR1 is SEHNR and CDR2 is FQNEAQ in the germline V gene (reference sequence). The chain's CDR3 is CASSPRQGANTEAFF.

The chain carries TRBV24-1 and TRBJ2-5; TCRdb calls TRBD1, which cannot be checked without DNA. Germline V lookup: CDR1 KGHDR, CDR2 SFDVKD. This CDR3 is 13 amino acids long. CDR3 residues: CATSGVQGETQYF.

The chain combines TRBV27 with TRBJ2-7. CDR1 and CDR2 from the germline V gene are MNHEY and SMNVEV (reference sequence). The CDR3 sequence is 14 residues long. CDR3 in amino acids: CASRASQIGDEQYF.

The chain has TRBV12-3 or TRBV12-4 and TRBJ2-3. The CDR3 loop spans 14 amino acids. The CDR3 is CAIQDLDLPDTQYF.

The V and J genes are TRBV15 and TRBJ2-7; TCRdb's D call of TRBD1 is untestable without DNA. Germline lookup yields CDR1 LNHNV and CDR2 YYDKDF (reference sequence). The CDR3 length is 15 residues. CDR3 region: CATSTGQGLFYEQYF.

The V call is TRBV11-2, the J call TRBJ1-2; as DNA is missing, the TRBD1 call by TCRdb cannot be tested. Germline values: CDR1 SGHAT, CDR2 FQNNGV. The CDR3 loop spans 13 amino acids. CDR3 in amino acids: CASSPTENYGYTF.

The genes are TRBV4-1 and TRBJ2-5. The CDR3 has 14 residues. Germline V gene data show CDR1 as MGHRA and CDR2 as YSYEKL. CDR3 region: CASSQGPFEQTQYF.

The V gene is TRBV7-8, the J gene TRBJ1-1. Germline V CDR1 and CDR2: SGHVS, FQNEAQ. This CDR3 region has 15 residues. This CDR3 is CASSLGQRMNTEAFF.

V gene TRBV12-3 or TRBV12-4 combines with J gene TRBJ2-4; the TRBD1 assignment by TCRdb is unverifiable without DNA. The CDR3 length is 18 residues. CDR3 sequence: CASSPLGQAHSTQNIQYF.